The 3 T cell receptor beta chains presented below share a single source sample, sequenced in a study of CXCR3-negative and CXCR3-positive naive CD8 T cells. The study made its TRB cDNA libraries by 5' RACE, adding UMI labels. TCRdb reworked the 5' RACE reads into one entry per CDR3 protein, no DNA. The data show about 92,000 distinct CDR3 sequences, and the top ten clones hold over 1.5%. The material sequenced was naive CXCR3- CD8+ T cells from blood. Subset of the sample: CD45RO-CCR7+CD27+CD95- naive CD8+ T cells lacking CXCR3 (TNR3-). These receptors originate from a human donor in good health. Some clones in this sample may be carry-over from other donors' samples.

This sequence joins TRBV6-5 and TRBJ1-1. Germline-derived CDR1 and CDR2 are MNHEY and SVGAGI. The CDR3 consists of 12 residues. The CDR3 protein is CASSPRTEEAFF.

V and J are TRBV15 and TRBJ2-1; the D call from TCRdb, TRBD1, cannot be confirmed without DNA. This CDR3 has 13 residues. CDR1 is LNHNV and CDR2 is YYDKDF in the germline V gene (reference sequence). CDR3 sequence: CATEEQGYNEQFF. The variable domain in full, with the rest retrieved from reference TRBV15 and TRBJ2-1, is DAMVIQNPRYQVTQFGKPVTLSCSQTLNHNVMYWYQQKSSQAPKLLFHYYDKDFNNEADTPDNFQSRRPNTSFCFLDIRSPGLGDTAMYLCATEEQGYNEQFFGPGTRLTVL.

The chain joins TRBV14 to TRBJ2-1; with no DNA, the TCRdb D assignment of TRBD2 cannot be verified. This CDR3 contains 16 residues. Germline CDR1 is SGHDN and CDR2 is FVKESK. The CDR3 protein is CASSGDPGLQGDEQFF.